Listed below are T cell receptor beta chains from one sample, sequenced in a study of CD8+ T cells in alopecia areata. Clones were sequenced by immunoSEQ multiplex PCR, and TCRdb holds only the in-frame ones, with some missing. In the table there are 150,000 to 200,000 clones, approximately 50% of which are singletons. The sequencing used CD8+ T cells sorted from blood, collected at roughly week 53, from a patient treated with tofacitinib. The receptors come from a human donor with alopecia areata. CDR3s include the opening cysteine and the closing phenylalanine or tryptophan. D genes are given only for firm matches. A clone size is listed for some rows: how often the clone was seen (once, few, many), or a class if it is expanded.

j_call,clone_size,v_call,d_call,cdr3_nt,cdr3_aa
TRBJ1-5,once,TRBV30,TRBD1,TGTGCCTGGAGACTACAGGGGGGACAGCCCCAGCATTTT,CAWRLQGGQPQHF
TRBJ2-7,-,TRBV10-3,TRBD1,TGTGCCAGCAGTGAATCTGTGGGACAGGGAGGCGAGCAGTACTTC,CASSESVGQGGEQYF
TRBJ2-1,-,TRBV6-5,-,TGTGCCAGCAGTGTGTTTGACCCTAAGGATGAGCAGTTCTTC,CASSVFDPKDEQFF
TRBJ1-6,-,TRBV13,-,TGTGCCAGCAGCTTTGACAGAGCCTCACCCCTCCACTTT,CASSFDRASPLHF
TRBJ1-1,-,TRBV7-9,-,TGTGCCAGCAGCTACCAAGAAGGGACTGAAGCTTTCTTT,CASSYQEGTEAFF
TRBJ2-5,-,TRBV9,-,TGTGCCAGCAGCGACCGACACGATGAAGAGACCCAGTACTTC,CASSDRHDEETQYF
TRBJ2-7,few,TRBV30,-,TGTGCCTGGAGCTACAAATCCTACGAGCAGTACTTC,CAWSYKSYEQYF
TRBJ2-5,few,TRBV7-9,-,TGTGCCACGCTTGAGGAGACCCAGTACTTC,CATLEETQYF
TRBJ1-6,-,TRBV5-1,-,TGCGCCAGCAGCTTCGAGGGCGCCAATTCACCCCTCCACTTT,CASSFEGANSPLHF
TRBJ1-5,-,TRBV27,TRBD1,TGTGCCAGCAGTCCTCGACAGGGGATTAGCAATCAGCCCCAGCATTTT,CASSPRQGISNQPQHF
TRBJ2-1,few,TRBV11-2,-,TGTGCCAGCAGCTTAGAGGCACGGCCTCACAATGAGCAGTTCTTC,CASSLEARPHNEQFF
TRBJ2-6,-,TRBV27,-,TGTGCCAGCAGTTCTGGGGCCAACGTCCTGACTTTC,CASSSGANVLTF
TRBJ2-7,few,TRBV29-1,-,TGCAGCGCCTGGACGGGCTCCTACGAGCAGTACTTC,CSAWTGSYEQYF
TRBJ2-2,-,TRBV27,-,TGTGCCAGCAGTTGGGGCGGGGAGCTGTTTTTT,CASSWGGELFF
TRBJ2-7,-,TRBV4-2,TRBD1,TGTGCCAGCAGCCAAGAGGGGACAGCCTCCTACGAGCAGTACTTC,CASSQEGTASYEQYF
TRBJ1-2,few,TRBV9,-,TGTGCCAGCAGCGGGAATGGCTACACCTTC,CASSGNGYTF
TRBJ2-7,-,TRBV11-2,-,TGTGCCAGCAGCTTAGATCTTGTCGAGCAGTACTTC,CASSLDLVEQYF
TRBJ2-3,-,TRBV30,TRBD2,TGTGCCTGGCAAACCGGGACTAGCGGGGGGTCCACAGATACGCAGTATTTT,CAWQTGTSGGSTDTQYF
TRBJ1-1,-,TRBV7-3,-,TGTGCCAGCAGCCAGAGGACTGACGGCACTGAAGCTTTCTTT,CASSQRTDGTEAFF
TRBJ1-4,-,TRBV5-6,-,TGTGCCAGCAGCATGACAGTGGATGAAAAACTGTTTTTT,CASSMTVDEKLFF
TRBJ1-2,-,TRBV2,TRBD1,TGTGCCAGCATGCGACAGGGACTATACGGCTACACCTTC,CASMRQGLYGYTF
TRBJ2-7,-,TRBV10-3,TRBD1,TGTGCCACGACGGGACAGATCTACTCCTACGAGCAGTACTTC,CATTGQIYSYEQYF
TRBJ2-7,-,TRBV5-4,-,TGTGCCAGCAGCTTAGGAGAGCGCCACGAGCAGTACTTC,CASSLGERHEQYF
TRBJ2-3,few,TRBV12-5,TRBD2,TGTGCTAGTGGTCCCACTAGCGGGGATGCTACGCAGTATTTT,CASGPTSGDATQYF
TRBJ2-3,-,TRBV29-1,-,TGCAGCGTTTTTACAGATACGCAGTATTTT,CSVFTDTQYF
TRBJ2-6,-,TRBV18,-,TGTGCCAGCTCCCCTAACTCTGGGGCCAACGTCCTGACTTTC,CASSPNSGANVLTF
TRBJ1-1,-,TRBV5-1,-,TGCGCCAGCAGCTCGGTGACATCCATGAACACTGAAGCTTTCTTT,CASSSVTSMNTEAFF
TRBJ2-5,-,TRBV28,TRBD1,TGTGCCAGCAGTCTCGGGACAGGCCAGTACTTC,CASSLGTGQYF
TRBJ1-1,-,TRBV5-1,-,TGCGCCAGCAGCTTGGAGGGCAGGACTAACACTGAAGCTTTCTTT,CASSLEGRTNTEAFF
TRBJ2-7,-,TRBV4-1,TRBD1,TGCGCCAGCAGGCGCACAGGGGCCAGCTCCTACGAGCAGTACTTC,CASRRTGASSYEQYF
TRBJ1-3,few,TRBV4-3,-,TGCGCCAGCAGCCAAGCTCAGGAGTTGAACGCTGGAAACACCATATATTTT,CASSQAQELNAGNTIYF
TRBJ2-5,-,TRBV6-5,TRBD1,TGTGCCAGCAGTCACGGGACAGGGAATCTTGAGACCCAGTACTTC,CASSHGTGNLETQYF
TRBJ2-3,-,TRBV30,-,TGTGCCTGGACCCGCGACGGGTGGGGGCGCACAGATACGCAGTATTTT,CAWTRDGWGRTDTQYF
TRBJ2-1,-,TRBV18,-,TGTGCCAGCTCGGACAGCCTCTCCTACAATGAGCAGTTCTTC,CASSDSLSYNEQFF
TRBJ2-3,-,TRBV5-1,-,TGCGCCAGCAGCGTAGGGGAAGGGAGGCCTACGCAGTATTTT,CASSVGEGRPTQYF